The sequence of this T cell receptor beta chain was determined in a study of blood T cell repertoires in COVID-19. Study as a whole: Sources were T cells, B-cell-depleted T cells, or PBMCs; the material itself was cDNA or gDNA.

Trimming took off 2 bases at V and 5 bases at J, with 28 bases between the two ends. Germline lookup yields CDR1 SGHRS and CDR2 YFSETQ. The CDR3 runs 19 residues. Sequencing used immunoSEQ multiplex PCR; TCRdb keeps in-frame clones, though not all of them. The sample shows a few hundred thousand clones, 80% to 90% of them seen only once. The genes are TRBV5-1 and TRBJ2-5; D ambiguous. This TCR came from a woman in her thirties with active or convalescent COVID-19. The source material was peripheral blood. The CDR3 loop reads CASSFGPFFTRSDKETQYF. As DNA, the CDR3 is TGCGCCAGCAGCTTTGGCCCATTTTTTACTCGGAGTGATAAGGAGACCCAGTACTTC. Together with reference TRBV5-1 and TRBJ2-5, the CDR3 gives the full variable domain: KAGVTQTPRYLIKTRGQQVTLSCSPISGHRSVSWYQQTPGQGLQFLFEYFSETQRNKGNFPGRFSGRQFSNSRSEMNVSTLELGDSALYLCASSFGPFFTRSDKETQYFGPGTRLLVL.